This is a list of T cell receptor beta chains from one sample in a study of shared clonotypes between healthy human individuals. TCRdb keeps only in-frame clones here, not all; method: immunoSEQ multiplex PCR. The table lists millions of clones, 90% to 95% of them singletons. Sequencing used naive CD4+ T cells from PBMCs. These receptor sequences come from a man between 18 and 35 years old in good health. Some clones in this sample may be carry-over from other donors' samples. CDR3s include the opening cysteine and the closing phenylalanine or tryptophan. D genes are given only for firm matches. Part of the rows lack a size; the others show once, few, many or a class for expanded clones.

TRBJ1-1	NA	TRBV7-2	NA	CASSLAFGGGEAFF	TGTGCCAGCAGCTTAGCATTCGGGGGCGGTGAAGCTTTCTTT
TRBJ2-2	NA	TRBV6-6	TRBD1	CASREGGEDTGELFF	TGTGCCAGCAGGGAAGGGGGCGAAGACACCGGGGAGCTGTTTTTT
TRBJ1-1	NA	TRBV5-4	NA	CASSAPGPKNTEAFF	TGTGCCAGCAGCGCCCCGGGACCGAAGAACACTGAAGCTTTCTTT
TRBJ2-5	NA	TRBV28	NA	CASSRRDKTQYF	TGTGCCAGCAGTCGCCGGGATAAGACCCAGTACTTC
TRBJ2-1	NA	TRBV9	TRBD1	CASSPRGGYGDEQFF	TGTGCCAGCAGCCCCCGAGGGGGCTATGGCGATGAGCAGTTCTTC
TRBJ2-2	NA	TRBV29-1	TRBD1	CSVGGQVGTGELFF	TGCAGCGTTGGCGGACAGGTCGGCACCGGGGAGCTGTTTTTT
TRBJ1-2	NA	TRBV18	NA	CASSPQESNYGYTF	TGTGCCAGCTCACCACAGGAATCTAACTATGGCTACACCTTC
TRBJ2-3	once	TRBV11-3	NA	CASSLSLGAGADTQYF	TGTGCCAGCAGCTTGTCTCTTGGGGCTGGGGCAGATACGCAGTATTTT
TRBJ1-2	NA	TRBV4-3	NA	CASSQGWAGVGYTF	TGCGCCAGCAGCCAAGGGTGGGCAGGGGTTGGCTACACCTTC
TRBJ2-7	NA	TRBV11-2	TRBD2	CASSPLAGAHEQYF	TGTGCCAGCAGCCCTTTAGCGGGAGCCCACGAGCAGTACTTC
TRBJ2-2	NA	TRBV4-2	TRBD1	CASSQGGTGEVPGELFF	TGTGCCAGCAGCCAAGGAGGGACAGGGGAGGTGCCCGGGGAGCTGTTTTTT
TRBJ2-7	NA	TRBV2	NA	CASSGVGEIYEQYF	TGTGCCAGCAGTGGGGTCGGTGAAATCTACGAGCAGTACTTC
TRBJ2-3	few	TRBV5-1	NA	CASSLTSTDTQYF	TGCGCCAGCAGCTTGACTAGCACAGATACGCAGTATTTT
TRBJ2-5	NA	TRBV27	TRBD1	CASSNGQGHQETQYF	TGTGCCAGCAGCAATGGACAGGGCCACCAAGAGACCCAGTACTTC
TRBJ2-3	NA	TRBV5-3	NA	CARTSTPSETTISTDTQYF	TGTGCCAGAACCTCAACCCCGAGCGAGACCACTATTAGCACAGATACGCAGTATTTT
TRBJ2-7	once	TRBV28	NA	CASEQGPYEQYF	TGTGCCAGCGAACAGGGACCCTACGAGCAGTACTTC
TRBJ1-5	NA	TRBV19	NA	CASSMGAGTISNQPQHF	TGTGCCAGTAGTATGGGAGCCGGGACGATAAGCAATCAGCCCCAGCATTTT
TRBJ1-5	once	TRBV4-1	TRBD1	CASSQVGTGIFPQHF	TGCGCCAGCAGCCAAGTAGGGACAGGTATTTTTCCCCAGCATTTT
TRBJ2-1	NA	TRBV4-3	NA	CASSQDLLRSSYNEQFF	TGCGCCAGCAGCCAAGATTTGCTCCGGAGCTCCTACAATGAGCAGTTCTTC
TRBJ2-7	NA	TRBV29-1	TRBD2	CSVTASGSNEQYF	TGCAGCGTCACAGCTAGCGGGAGTAACGAGCAGTACTTC
TRBJ2-3	NA	TRBV10-3	NA	CAISPSVIGTDTQYF	TGTGCCATCAGCCCCTCCGTAATAGGCACAGATACGCAGTATTTT
TRBJ1-4	NA	TRBV7-9	NA	CASSSRQLNEKLFF	TGTGCCAGCAGCTCTCGACAACTTAATGAAAAACTGTTTTTT
TRBJ1-2	NA	TRBV10-1	NA	CASSDFGQGYTF	TGCGCCAGCAGTGATTTCGGACAGGGCTACACCTTC
TRBJ2-7	once	TRBV5-4	NA	CAASTPRDAQYEQYF	TGTGCCGCCTCAACTCCACGGGACGCACAATACGAGCAGTACTTC
TRBJ2-1	NA	TRBV18	NA	CASSTQGLSGSMHNEQFF	TGTGCCAGCTCAACACAGGGACTGTCGGGATCTATGCACAATGAGCAGTTCTTC
TRBJ2-3	NA	TRBV5-8	NA	CASSLVADASTDTQYF	TGTGCCAGCAGCTTGGTTGCCGACGCGAGCACAGATACGCAGTATTTT